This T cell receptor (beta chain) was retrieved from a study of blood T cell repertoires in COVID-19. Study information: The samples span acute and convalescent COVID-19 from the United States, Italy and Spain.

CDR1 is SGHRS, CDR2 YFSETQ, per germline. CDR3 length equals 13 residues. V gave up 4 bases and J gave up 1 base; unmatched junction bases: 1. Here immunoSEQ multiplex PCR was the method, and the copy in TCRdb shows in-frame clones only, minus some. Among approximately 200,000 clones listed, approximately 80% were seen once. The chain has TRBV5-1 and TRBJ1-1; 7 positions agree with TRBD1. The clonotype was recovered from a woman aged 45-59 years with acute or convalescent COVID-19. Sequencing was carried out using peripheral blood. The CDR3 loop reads CASSRTGNTEAFF. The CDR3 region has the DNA TGCGCCAGCAGCCGGACAGGGAACACTGAAGCTTTCTTT.